The clone carrying this T cell receptor beta chain was recorded once. The data were obtained in a study of blood T cell repertoires in COVID-19. Profiled with immunoSEQ multiplex PCR; TCRdb holds only in-frame clones, not every one. In the table there are hundreds of thousands of clones, roughly 80% of which are singletons. The receptor comes from a man aged 35-49 years who had been exposed to COVID-19. Sequences were obtained from PBMCs or T cells enriched from blood (not recorded which).

This CDR3 is CASSVWSALFF. CDR3 sequence (DNA): TGCGCCAGCAGTGTGTGGAGCGCACTGTTTTTT. This chain connects TRBV10-1 to TRBJ1-4; no firm D call. The CDR3 spans 11 residues. Germline V lookup: CDR1 WNHNN, CDR2 SYGVQD (reference sequence). V lost 4 bases, J lost 13 bases, and 10 bases lay in between.